The subject of this entry is one T cell receptor beta chain. What it binds is not known. This sample is drawn from a study of cytomegalovirus exposure and HLA in healthy donors. Method: immunoSEQ multiplex PCR; TCRdb's copy keeps in-frame clones and lacks some. This sample has around 190,000 clones; about 81% occur once, and the top ten carry about 1.2%. Study-level findings and limits: Researchers counted roughly 160 TCR beta chains as cytomegalovirus-associated. High specificity and sensitivity for cytomegalovirus status were reported for the classifier. Through in vitro validation, a few CMV-associated chains were shown to be specific for CMV antigens.

CDR1 and CDR2 (germline): SGHVS, FNYEAQ. The CDR3 consists of 14 residues. V gave up 3 bases and J gave up 8 bases; unmatched junction bases: 8. Sequencing was carried out using PBMCs. The chain recombines TRBV7-6 with TRBJ1-1; 8 bases line up with TRBD1. The origin of this receptor is a woman aged 25 to 45 in good health and CMV-seronegative. For the CDR3, the DNA is TGTGCCAGCAGCTTGTCGTCAGGGGGCCCCGAAGCTTTCTTT. Translating it yields CASSLSSGGPEAFF.